The present entry profiles one T cell receptor beta chain with its context. What it binds is not known. This table comes from immunoSEQ multiplex PCR, and its TCRdb copy is limited to in-frame clones, with some not included. In the table there are some 1.5 million clones, approximately 98% of which are singletons. This sample is part of a study of shared clonotypes between healthy human individuals. Study details: Donors had three CD4 naive, three CD4 memory, two CD8 naive and one CD8 memory plate apiece. Overall study findings and caveats: Generally, naive subsets (rather than memory subsets) showed larger estimated richness.

Within Nashville, Tennessee resided all donors, each a Caucasian adult. Naive CD4+ cells were CD45RA-selected; the remaining cells were memory. Germline values: CDR1 SGHNT, CDR2 YYREEE (reference sequence). This CDR3 has 15 amino acids. Trimming cost V 0 bases and J 5 bases, with 14 bases left between them. The rearrangement uses TRBV5-4 and TRBJ1-1, with D possibly matching TRBD1 (6 bases). The sequenced sample consisted of naive CD4+ T cells sorted from blood. Subset specified: CD45RA+ positively selected. The receptor was derived from a man aged 25-45 years in good health. CDR3: CASSLAGVFKTEAFF. CDR3 in DNA: TGTGCCAGCAGCTTGGCAGGGGTCTTCAAAACTGAAGCTTTCTTT.